The clone carrying this T cell receptor (beta chain) was recorded a few times. Antigen specificity is unknown. Per germline, CDR1 SNHLY and CDR2 FYNNEI. J lost 5 bases, V lost 9 bases, and 7 bases had no gene match. The CDR3 is 14 residues long. The data were obtained in a study of T-cell reconstitution after alpha-beta-depleted transplantation in children. General study results and limits: Several hundred graft clones that had expanded were reportedly the source of alpha-beta T cells about two months after transplant. The study traced high day-60 TCRbeta diversity in some patients to surviving recipient T cells and thymic progenitors. T cells produced anew were the main source of T-cell counts and diversity one year after transplant.

Unique molecular identifiers featured in how the TCRbeta library was prepared. MiXCR was run by TCRdb on the PCR reads, yielding one entry per CDR3 protein. This table has roughly 500,000 distinct CDR3 sequences, 8% to 11% appearing once. This TCR derives from a child aged 2 to 10 with inherited bone marrow failure, due to receive a stem cell transplant. This chain connects TRBV2 to TRBJ2-4; 10 bases align to TRBD1. The specimen was PBMCs, collected before TCRalphabeta/CD19-depleted stem cell transplant. CDR3 protein: CASLTGGEENIQYF. Written as DNA, the CDR3 is TGTGCCAGTTTGACAGGGGGCGAGGAAAACATTCAGTACTTC.